These 19 T cell receptor beta chains came from one sample sequenced in a study of T-cell reconstitution after alpha-beta-depleted transplantation in children (dated by TCRdb to 2016 to 2017). The library relied on PCR. The sequencing machine was an Illumina HiSeq 2500. To normalize quantification of the TCRbeta repertoire, the TCR libraries were built with molecular barcoding that relied on unique molecular identifiers. TCRdb reprocessed the public reads (quality trimming at Q25 with fastp, clone calling with MiXCR) and kept in-frame beta chains. CDR3 protein duplicates are merged, each entry listing the most common genes and DNA. The sample table lists about 540,000 distinct CDR3 sequences, 25% to 30% of them with a count of one. Jointly, the top ten make up under 45% of the sample. The treatment or condition label, read with the paper, signifies: allogeneic hematopoietic cell transplantation with graft depleted of TCRalphabeta T cells and CD19 B cells.

The source was PBMCs, collected before TCRalphabeta/CD19-depleted stem cell transplant. These receptors were taken from a boy younger than two with Wiskott-Aldrich syndrome, due to receive a stem cell transplant.

This clonotype was observed a few times. J is TRBJ2-3 and V is TRBV5-1; 9 bases match TRBD2. V lost 2 bases, J lost 3 bases, and 7 bases stayed unmatched. Germline CDR1 is SGHRS and CDR2 is YFSETQ. The CDR3 has 16 amino acids. The CDR3 protein is CASSLGLSGRTDTQYF. The DNA for the CDR3 is TGCGCCAGCAGCTTAGGGTTGAGCGGGAGGACAGATACGCAGTATTTT.

This clonotype was observed a few times. The chain combines TRBV28 with TRBJ2-5; possibly TRBD1 or TRBD2 for D (5 bases each). CDR3 length: 13 residues. Trimming took 5 bases from V and 2 from J, leaving 9 bases between them. From germline, CDR1 is MDHEN and CDR2 SYDVKM. CDR3 protein: CASSPREQETQYF. The CDR3 region has the DNA TGTGCCAGCAGTCCCAGGGAGCAAGAGACCCAGTACTTC.

This clonotype was seen a few times. The chain couples TRBV10-3 to TRBJ1-1; D not certain. Deletions cut 4 bases from V and 1 base from J, with 7 bases between. Germline lookup yields CDR1 ENHRY and CDR2 SYGVKD. CDR3 length equals 13 residues. The CDR3: CAISGRQNTEAFF. DNA for the CDR3: TGTGCCATCAGTGGGCGGCAGAACACTGAAGCTTTCTTT.

The chain employs TRBV13 and TRBJ1-2, with a weak D call TRBD1 (5 bases). CDR1 PRHDT and CDR2 FYEKMQ come from the germline V gene (reference sequence). CDR3 length: 15 residues. Between the trimmed V and J ends, which lost 4 bases and 5 bases, there was a span of 17 bases. Here the CDR3 DNA reads TGTGCCAGCAGCTCCCAATCGACAGAAATTTATGGCTACACCTTC. Its protein product is CASSSQSTEIYGYTF. Combining the CDR3 with reference TRBV13 and TRBJ1-2 gives the whole variable domain AAGVIQSPRHLIKEKRETATLKCYPIPRHDTVYWYQQGPGQDPQFLISFYEKMQSDKGSIPDRFSAQQFSDYHSELNMSSLELGDSALYFCASSSQSTEIYGYTFGSGTRLTVV.

In its sample, this clonotype was seen a few times. This chain connects TRBV20-1 to TRBJ2-3; 11 nucleotides match TRBD2. CDR1 and CDR2 from the germline V gene are DFQATT and SNEGSKA (reference sequence). V was pared by 2 bases and J by 4 bases, with 11 bases of the junction left unmatched. This CDR3 has 17 residues. The CDR3 loop reads CSARPIILAGVADTQYF. CDR3 bases: TGCAGTGCTAGACCCATAATACTAGCGGGAGTAGCAGATACGCAGTATTTT.

The V and J genes are TRBV7-9 and TRBJ1-2; TRBD1 agrees at 7 bases. CDR3 length equals 17 residues. Germline V gene data show CDR1 as SEHNR and CDR2 as FQNEAQ (reference sequence). V lost 8 bases and J lost 4; bases outside the gene matches: 19. Here the CDR3 DNA reads TGTGCCAGCTCGGAAGTCCTTACAGGGGCGTACGGCTATGGCTACACCTTC. Its protein product is CASSEVLTGAYGYGYTF.

J is TRBJ1-4 and V is TRBV7-2; D may be TRBD1 (6 bases). The CDR3 loop spans 15 amino acids. Trimming shortened V by 1 base and J by 8 bases, and 14 bases separated the two germline ends. Germline loops: CDR1 SGHTA, CDR2 FQGNSA. CDR3 sequence reads: CASSLGNRVGEKLFF. The CDR3 coding sequence is TGTGCCAGCAGCTTAGGGAACAGGGTGGGCGAAAAACTGTTTTTT.

This chain uses TRBV7-3 with TRBJ2-1; D is unclear. The length of the CDR3 is 17 residues. Germline values: CDR1 SGHTA, CDR2 FQGTGA. Trimming cost V 7 bases and J 0 bases, with 19 bases left between them. CDR3 amino acids: CASTPFGRGASYNEQFF. In nucleotides, the CDR3 is TGTGCCAGCACCCCGTTTGGGCGCGGAGCCTCCTACAATGAGCAGTTCTTC.

There are a few counts of this clonotype. The rearrangement uses TRBV5-1 and TRBJ2-7, with 13 bases aligning to TRBD2. The CDR3 totals 15 residues. CDR1 is SGHRS and CDR2 is YFSETQ in the germline V gene. Losses at the gene ends were 4 bases for V and 1 base for J; bases not matched to a gene: 2. CDR3 residues: CASSVLAGGSYEQYF. In nucleotides, the CDR3 is TGCGCCAGCAGCGTACTAGCGGGAGGGTCCTACGAGCAGTACTTC.

The V call is TRBV12-3 or TRBV12-4, the J call TRBJ2-1, with 8 bases fitting TRBD1. This CDR3 contains 15 residues. J was trimmed by 7 bases and V by 7 bases; bases with no gene match: 12. The CDR3 is CASNLAGQGVNEQFF. CDR3 nucleotide sequence: TGTGCCAGCAATTTGGCCGGACAGGGTGTAAATGAGCAGTTCTTC.

This chain uses TRBV28 with TRBJ2-7; D gene unclear. This CDR3 is built from 15 residues. The ends were cut back, 3 bases at V and 5 bases at J, with 17 bases in the middle. The germline V gene encodes CDR1 MDHEN and CDR2 SYDVKM. CDR3 in DNA: TGTGCCAGCAGTTTTCTGGGTACCGCGAGAAACGAGCAGTACTTC. This gives the protein CASSFLGTARNEQYF.

The chain has TRBV7-2 and TRBJ1-5; D remains ambiguous. CDR3 length equals 15 residues. V shed 5 bases and J shed 2 bases, with 13 bases lying between them. Per germline, CDR1 SGHTA and CDR2 FQGNSA. Here the CDR3 reads CASSRRWGGNQPQHF. The DNA of the CDR3 is TGTGCCAGCAGCCGCAGATGGGGTGGCAATCAGCCCCAGCATTTT.

This clonotype came up many times. The chain recombines TRBV5-4 with TRBJ2-5; D not certain. V was cut by 4 bases and J by 0 bases, with 4 bases left in between. The V gene's germline CDR1 is SGHNT and CDR2 YYREEE (reference sequence). This CDR3 is 12 amino acids long. The CDR3 is CASSTDQETQYF. The DNA for the CDR3 is TGTGCCAGCAGCACCGACCAAGAGACCCAGTACTTC.

The chain recombines TRBV5-1 with TRBJ2-3; the D gene is possibly TRBD1 (6 bases). V lost 4 bases to trimming and J lost 0 bases, with 15 bases between them. From germline, CDR1 is SGHRS and CDR2 YFSETQ. There are 16 residues in the CDR3. DNA of the CDR3: TGCGCCAGCAGCCCCATTGCAGGGGCTAGCACAGATACGCAGTATTTT. As protein: CASSPIAGASTDTQYF.

The chain combines TRBV20-1 with TRBJ2-1, with TRBD2 as a possible D gene (6 bases). Trimming took off 6 bases at V and 2 bases at J, with 14 bases between the two ends. The CDR3 is 14 amino acids. CDR1 is DFQATT, CDR2 SNEGSKA, per germline (reference sequence). The chain's CDR3 is CSADGSGAYNEQFF. The CDR3 DNA reads as TGCAGTGCCGACGGCTCGGGGGCCTACAATGAGCAGTTCTTC.

This clonotype has only a few counts. The V and J genes are TRBV29-1 and TRBJ2-7; D is ambiguous. In germline, CDR1 is SQVTM, CDR2 ANQGSEA. V shed 5 bases and J shed 5 bases, with 13 bases lying between them. The length of the CDR3 is 12 residues. CDR3 protein: CSVWVNLDEQYF. The CDR3 coding sequence is TGCAGCGTTTGGGTTAATCTCGACGAGCAGTACTTC.

This clonotype was observed a handful of times. This rearrangement joins TRBV12-3 or TRBV12-4 to TRBJ1-5; D not certain. The CDR3 totals 13 residues. Trimming took 6 bases from V and 5 from J, leaving 11 bases between them. CDR3 region: CASSERFDQPQHF. The DNA of the CDR3 is TGTGCCAGCAGCGAGAGGTTCGATCAGCCCCAGCATTTT.

The chain links TRBV12-3 or TRBV12-4 to TRBJ2-3, with 8 bases aligning to TRBD2. The CDR3 has 13 residues. Trimming took 6 bases from V and 4 from J; bases not matched to a gene: 3. The CDR3 loop is CASRRREADTQYF. In DNA form, the CDR3 reads TGTGCCAGCAGGAGGCGGGAGGCAGATACGCAGTATTTT.

The sample holds a few counts of this clonotype. The chain is built from TRBV20-1 and TRBJ2-1; the D call may be TRBD1 or TRBD2 (5 bases each). Germline V gene sequence: CDR1 DFQATT, CDR2 SNEGSKA (reference sequence). V dropped 4 bases and J dropped 12 bases, with 19 bases sitting between them. The CDR3 is made up of 13 amino acids. CDR3 DNA: TGCAGTGCTACATCCCGGGGCGCCCACGGGCAGTTCTTC. Protein product: CSATSRGAHGQFF.